This T cell receptor beta chain is from a study of blood T cell repertoires in COVID-19. At the level of the study: PBMCs, B-cell-depleted T cells, or T cells were the source of the cDNA or gDNA that made up the material.

Trimming stripped 6 bases from V and 3 bases from J, with 18 bases between. The CDR3 consists of 15 residues. CDR1 is SGHRS and CDR2 is YFSETQ in the germline V gene. The method was immunoSEQ multiplex PCR; TCRdb's version includes in-frame clones alone and lacks a portion of them. This table holds 300,000 to 400,000 clones, around 91% found once. This sequence joins TRBV5-1 and TRBJ1-1; tentative D call: TRBD1 (6 bases). The sample comprised peripheral blood. This TCR derives from a woman between 18 and 30 years old who had recovered from COVID-19. CDR3 DNA: TGCGCCAGCAACCGGGGGGCAGGTGGGGACACTGAAGCTTTCTTT. Translation gives CASNRGAGGDTEAFF.